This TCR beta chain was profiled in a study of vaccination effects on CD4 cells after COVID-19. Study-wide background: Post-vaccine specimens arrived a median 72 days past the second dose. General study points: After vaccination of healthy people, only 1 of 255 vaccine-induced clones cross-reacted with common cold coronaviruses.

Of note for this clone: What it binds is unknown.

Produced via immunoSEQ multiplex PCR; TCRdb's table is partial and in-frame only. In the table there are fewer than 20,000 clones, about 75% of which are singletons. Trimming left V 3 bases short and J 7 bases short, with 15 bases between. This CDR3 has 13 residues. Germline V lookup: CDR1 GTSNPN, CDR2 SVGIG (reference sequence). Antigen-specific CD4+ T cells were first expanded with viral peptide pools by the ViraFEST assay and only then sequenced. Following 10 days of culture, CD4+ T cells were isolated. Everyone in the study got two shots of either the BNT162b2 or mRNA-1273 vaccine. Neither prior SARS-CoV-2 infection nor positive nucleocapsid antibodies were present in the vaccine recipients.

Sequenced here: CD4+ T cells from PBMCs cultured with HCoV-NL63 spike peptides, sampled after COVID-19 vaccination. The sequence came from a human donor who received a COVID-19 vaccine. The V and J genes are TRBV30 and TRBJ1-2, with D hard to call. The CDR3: CAWSGTSLGGYTF. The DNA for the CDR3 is TGTGCCTGGAGCGGTACAAGCTTGGGTGGCTACACCTTC.